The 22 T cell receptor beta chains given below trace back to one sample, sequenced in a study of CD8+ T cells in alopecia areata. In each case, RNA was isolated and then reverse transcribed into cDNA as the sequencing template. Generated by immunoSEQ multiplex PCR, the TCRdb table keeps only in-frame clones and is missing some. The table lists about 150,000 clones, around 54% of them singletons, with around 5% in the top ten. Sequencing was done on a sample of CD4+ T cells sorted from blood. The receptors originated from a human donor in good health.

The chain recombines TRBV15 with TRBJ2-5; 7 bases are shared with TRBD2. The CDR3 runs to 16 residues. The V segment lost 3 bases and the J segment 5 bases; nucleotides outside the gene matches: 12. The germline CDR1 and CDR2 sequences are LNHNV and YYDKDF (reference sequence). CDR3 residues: CATSRREGVFGETQYF. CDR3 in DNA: TGTGCCACCAGCAGGAGGGAGGGAGTGTTTGGGGAGACCCAGTACTTC.

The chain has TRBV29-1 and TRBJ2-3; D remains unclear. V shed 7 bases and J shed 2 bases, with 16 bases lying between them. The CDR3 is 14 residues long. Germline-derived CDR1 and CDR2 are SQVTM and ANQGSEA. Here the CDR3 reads CSAGSFSITDTQYF. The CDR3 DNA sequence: TGCAGCGCCGGATCGTTCTCCATCACAGATACGCAGTATTTT.

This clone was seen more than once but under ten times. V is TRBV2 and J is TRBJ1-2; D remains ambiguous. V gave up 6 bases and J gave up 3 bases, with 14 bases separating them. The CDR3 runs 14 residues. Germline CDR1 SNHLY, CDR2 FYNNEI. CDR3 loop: CASRTLMGYYGYTF. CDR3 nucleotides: TGTGCCAGCAGAACTCTGATGGGGTACTATGGCTACACCTTC.

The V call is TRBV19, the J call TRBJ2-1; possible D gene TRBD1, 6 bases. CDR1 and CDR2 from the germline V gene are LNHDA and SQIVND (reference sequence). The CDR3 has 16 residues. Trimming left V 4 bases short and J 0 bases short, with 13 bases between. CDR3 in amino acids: CASSKGTTLSYNEQFF. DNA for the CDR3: TGTGCCAGTAGTAAAGGGACAACTCTCTCCTACAATGAGCAGTTCTTC.

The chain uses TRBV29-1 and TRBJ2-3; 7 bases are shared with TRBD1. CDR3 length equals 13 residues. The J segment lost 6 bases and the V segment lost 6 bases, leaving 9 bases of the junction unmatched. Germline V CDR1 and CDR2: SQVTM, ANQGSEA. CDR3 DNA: TGCAGCGTCCGGGACAGAACTTTTGATACGCAGTATTTT. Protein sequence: CSVRDRTFDTQYF.

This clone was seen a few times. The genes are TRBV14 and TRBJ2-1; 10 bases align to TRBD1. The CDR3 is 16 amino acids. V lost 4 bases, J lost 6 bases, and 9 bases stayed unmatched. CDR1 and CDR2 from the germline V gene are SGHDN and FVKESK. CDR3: CASSPSDRGPRNEQFF. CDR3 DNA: TGTGCCAGCAGCCCTTCCGACAGGGGGCCCCGCAATGAGCAGTTCTTC.

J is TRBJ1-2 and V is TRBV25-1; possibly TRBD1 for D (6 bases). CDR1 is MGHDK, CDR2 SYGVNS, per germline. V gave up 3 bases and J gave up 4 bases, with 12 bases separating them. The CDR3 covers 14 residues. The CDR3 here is CASSDTGNGYGYTF. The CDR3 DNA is TGTGCCAGCAGTGATACAGGGAATGGCTATGGCTACACCTTC.

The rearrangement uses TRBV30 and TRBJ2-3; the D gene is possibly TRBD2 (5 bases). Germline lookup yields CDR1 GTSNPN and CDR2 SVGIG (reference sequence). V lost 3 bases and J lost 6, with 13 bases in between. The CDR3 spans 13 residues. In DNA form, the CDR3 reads TGTGCCTGGAGCGTATCGGGGTTGGATACGCAGTATTTT. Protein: CAWSVSGLDTQYF.

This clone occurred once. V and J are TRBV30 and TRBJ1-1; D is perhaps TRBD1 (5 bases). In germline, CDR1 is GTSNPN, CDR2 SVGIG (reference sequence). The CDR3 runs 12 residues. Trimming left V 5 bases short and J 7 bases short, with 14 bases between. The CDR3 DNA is TGTGCCTGGGCCGAGCCCGACAGTGAAGCTTTCTTT. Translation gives CAWAEPDSEAFF.

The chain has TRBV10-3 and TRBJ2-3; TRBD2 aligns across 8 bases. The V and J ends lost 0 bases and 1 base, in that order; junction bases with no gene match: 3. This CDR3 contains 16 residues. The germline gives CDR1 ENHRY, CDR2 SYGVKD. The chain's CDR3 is CAISESPGRGTDTQYF. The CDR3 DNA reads TGTGCCATCAGTGAGTCTCCCGGGAGGGGCACAGATACGCAGTATTTT.

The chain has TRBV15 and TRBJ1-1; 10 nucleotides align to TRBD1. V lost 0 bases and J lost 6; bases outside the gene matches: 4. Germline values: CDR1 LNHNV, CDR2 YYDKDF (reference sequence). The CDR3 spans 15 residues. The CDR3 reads CATSREGQGISEAFF. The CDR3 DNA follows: TGTGCCACCAGCAGAGAGGGACAGGGGATTTCTGAAGCTTTCTTT.

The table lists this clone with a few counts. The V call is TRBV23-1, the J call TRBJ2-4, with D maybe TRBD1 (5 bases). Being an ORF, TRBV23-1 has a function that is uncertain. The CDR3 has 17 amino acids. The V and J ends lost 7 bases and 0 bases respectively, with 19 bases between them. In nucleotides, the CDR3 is TGCGCCAGCATCCCCACTCCTGACAGCCTAGCCAAAAACATTCAGTACTTC. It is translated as CASIPTPDSLAKNIQYF.

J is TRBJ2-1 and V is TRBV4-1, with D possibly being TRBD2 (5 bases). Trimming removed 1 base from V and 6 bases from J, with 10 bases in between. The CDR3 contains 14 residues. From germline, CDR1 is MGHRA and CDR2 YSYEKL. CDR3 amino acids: CASSQGGPFNEQFF. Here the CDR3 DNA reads TGCGCCAGCAGCCAAGGAGGGCCCTTCAATGAGCAGTTCTTC.

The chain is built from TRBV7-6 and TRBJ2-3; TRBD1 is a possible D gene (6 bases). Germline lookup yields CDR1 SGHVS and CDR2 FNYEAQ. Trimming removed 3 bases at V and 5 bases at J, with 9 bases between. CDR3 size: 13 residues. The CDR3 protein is CASSFGGGDTQYF. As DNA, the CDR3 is TGTGCCAGCAGCTTTGGGGGCGGAGATACGCAGTATTTT. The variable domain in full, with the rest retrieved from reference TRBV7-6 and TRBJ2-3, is GAGVSQSPRYKVTKRGQDVALRCDPISGHVSLYWYRQALGQGPEFLTYFNYEAQQDKSGLPNDRFSAERPEGSISTLTIQRTEQRDSAMYRCASSFGGGDTQYFGPGTRLTVL.

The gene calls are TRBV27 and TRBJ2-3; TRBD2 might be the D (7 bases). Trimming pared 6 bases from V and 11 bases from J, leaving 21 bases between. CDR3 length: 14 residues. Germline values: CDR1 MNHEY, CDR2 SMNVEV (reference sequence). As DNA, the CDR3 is TGTGCCAGCAGCCAAACTGAGGGGGGGGCTAAGCAGTATTTT. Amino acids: CASSQTEGGAKQYF.

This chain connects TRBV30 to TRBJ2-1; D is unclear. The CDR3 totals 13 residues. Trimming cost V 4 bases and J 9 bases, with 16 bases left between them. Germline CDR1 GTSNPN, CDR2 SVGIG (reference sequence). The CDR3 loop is CAWILARAGEQFF. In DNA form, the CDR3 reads TGTGCCTGGATCCTGGCCCGGGCCGGTGAGCAGTTCTTC.

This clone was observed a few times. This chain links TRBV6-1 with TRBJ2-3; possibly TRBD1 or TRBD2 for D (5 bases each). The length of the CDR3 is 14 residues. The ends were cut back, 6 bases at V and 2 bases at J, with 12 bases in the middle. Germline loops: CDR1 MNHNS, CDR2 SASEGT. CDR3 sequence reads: CASRLGALTDTQYF. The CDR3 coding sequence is TGTGCCAGCAGACTCGGGGCCCTCACAGATACGCAGTATTTT.

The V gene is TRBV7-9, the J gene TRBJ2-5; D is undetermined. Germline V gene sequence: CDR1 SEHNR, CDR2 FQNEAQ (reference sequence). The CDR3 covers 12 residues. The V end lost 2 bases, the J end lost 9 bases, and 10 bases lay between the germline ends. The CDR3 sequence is CASSLTAHPQYF. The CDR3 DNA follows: TGTGCCAGCAGCTTAACCGCCCACCCCCAGTACTTC.

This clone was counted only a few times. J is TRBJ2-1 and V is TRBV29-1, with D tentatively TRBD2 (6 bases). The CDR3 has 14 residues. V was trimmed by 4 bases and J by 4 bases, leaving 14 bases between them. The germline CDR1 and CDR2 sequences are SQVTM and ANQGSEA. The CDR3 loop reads CSVVGTGNYNEQFF. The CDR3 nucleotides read TGCAGCGTTGTCGGGACTGGCAATTACAATGAGCAGTTCTTC.

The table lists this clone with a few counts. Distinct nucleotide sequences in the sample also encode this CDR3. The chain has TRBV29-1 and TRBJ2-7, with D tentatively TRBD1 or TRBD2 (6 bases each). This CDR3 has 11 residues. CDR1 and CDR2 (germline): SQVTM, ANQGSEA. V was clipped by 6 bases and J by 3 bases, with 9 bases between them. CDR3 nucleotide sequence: TGCAGCGTAAGGGGGGACTACGAGCAGTACTTC. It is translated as CSVRGDYEQYF.

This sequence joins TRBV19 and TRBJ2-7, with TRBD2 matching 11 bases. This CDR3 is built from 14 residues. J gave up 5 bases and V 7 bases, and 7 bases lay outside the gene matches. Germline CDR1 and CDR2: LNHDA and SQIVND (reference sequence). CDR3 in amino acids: CASTVAGGQDEQYF. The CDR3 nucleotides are TGTGCCAGTACGGTAGCGGGAGGGCAGGACGAGCAGTACTTC.

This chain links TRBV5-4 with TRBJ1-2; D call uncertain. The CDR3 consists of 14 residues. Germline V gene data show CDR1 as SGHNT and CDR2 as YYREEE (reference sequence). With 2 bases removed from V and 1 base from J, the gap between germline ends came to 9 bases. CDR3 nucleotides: TGTGCCAGCAGCTTTAACAGCGTTAACTATGGCTACACCTTC. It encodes CASSFNSVNYGYTF. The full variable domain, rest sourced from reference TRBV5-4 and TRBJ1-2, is ETGVTQSPTHLIKTRGQQVTLRCSSQSGHNTVSWYQQALGQGPQFIFQYYREEENGRGNFPPRFSGLQFPNYSSELNVNALELDDSALYLCASSFNSVNYGYTFGSGTRLTVV.